These 5 T cell receptor beta chains share one sample of origin, sequenced in a study of beta chain features in type 1 diabetes. The investigators reverse transcribed all of the isolated RNA, so they sequenced expressed TCRB transcripts. The data were produced by immunoSEQ multiplex PCR, yet TCRdb's version contains in-frame clones alone and is incomplete. This table has around 330,000 clones, about 10% appearing once. Sample: naive CD4+ T cells from blood. The source is a woman aged 30 to 39 in good health.

The rearrangement joins TRBV29-1 to TRBJ2-7, with D tentatively TRBD2 (5 bases). The CDR3 extends over 13 amino acids. V was pared by 4 bases and J by 1 base, with 11 bases between. Germline-derived CDR1 and CDR2 are SQVTM and ANQGSEA. The CDR3: CSVGGGSSYEQYF. The CDR3 nucleotides read TGCAGCGTTGGAGGAGGTTCGTCCTACGAGCAGTACTTC.

The chain employs TRBV2 and TRBJ2-7; 12 bases are a match to TRBD2. The CDR3 has 14 residues. V trimming: 9 bases; J trimming: 5 bases; junction bases outside the gene matches: 8. CDR1 SNHLY and CDR2 FYNNEI come from the germline V gene. The CDR3, as DNA: TGTGCCAGTCAACTAGCGGGAGGAGGCCACGAGCAGTACTTC. Translation gives CASQLAGGGHEQYF.

This clone was picked up a small number of times. The chain links TRBV7-2 to TRBJ1-2; 9 bases are a match to TRBD1. Germline V gives CDR1 SGHTA, CDR2 FQGNSA. The CDR3 loop spans 14 amino acids. The trim removed 5 bases at V and 8 bases at J, leaving 9 bases unmatched. In DNA form, the CDR3 reads TGTGCCAGCAGCAGCCGGGACAGGGATGAGGGCTACACCTTC. Its protein product is CASSSRDRDEGYTF.

This clone was seen repeatedly, ten times or more. The chain links TRBV29-1 to TRBJ2-3, with D possibly being TRBD2 (6 bases). Germline V gene lookup returns CDR1 SQVTM and CDR2 ANQGSEA. The CDR3 is 13 residues long. With 2 bases removed from V and 3 bases from J, the gap between germline ends came to 9 bases. CDR3 amino acids: CSVERERTDTQYF. DNA for the CDR3: TGCAGCGTTGAACGGGAGAGGACAGATACGCAGTATTTT.

The genes are TRBV7-3 and TRBJ2-3; 11 nucleotides agree with TRBD2. The germline CDR1 and CDR2 sequences are SGHTA and FQGTGA. J was trimmed by 3 bases and V by 0 bases; bases with no gene match: 5. CDR3 length: 17 residues. In DNA, the CDR3 is TGTGCCAGCAGCTTAACCCTAGCGGGAGGATTGACAGATACGCAGTATTTT. Its translation: CASSLTLAGGLTDTQYF.